The following is a T cell receptor beta chain sequence with its context. Its target is unknown. The PCR contained 60 Vbeta and 13 Jbeta primers. TCRdb's table, derived via immunoSEQ multiplex PCR, lists solely in-frame clones and lacks some. The sample carries 170,000 or so clones, around three quarters recorded once. This record belongs to a study of cytomegalovirus exposure and HLA in healthy donors. This CDR3 is 15 amino acids long. The germline gives CDR1 LNHNV, CDR2 YYDKDF (reference sequence). V lost 0 bases, J lost 2 bases, and 11 bases lay in between. Study-wide results and limits: A later analysis found that most CMV-associated TCR beta chains appeared HLA-restricted. It was approximately 170 TCR beta chains that were listed as cytomegalovirus-associated. Published work reported that the classifier diagnosed cytomegalovirus status with high specificity and sensitivity.

The clonotype comes from a woman in her forties in good health and CMV-seronegative. The rearrangement joins TRBV15 to TRBJ2-7; D not resolved. Sequences were obtained from PBMCs. CDR3 in amino acids: CATSRDPGLTYEQYF. CDR3 nucleotide sequence: TGTGCCACCAGCAGAGATCCAGGCCTGACCTACGAGCAGTACTTC.